The clone carrying this T cell receptor beta chain was detected only a few times. The data belong to a study of T cells in Graves' hyperthyroidism and ophthalmopathy. Germline lookup yields CDR1 KGHSH and CDR2 LQKENI. The CDR3 is 15 residues long. With V trimmed by 6 bases and J by 5 bases, 8 bases remained unmatched. Using RNA transcripts as the source, TCR beta CDR3 regions were amplified. HTBI primers drove first-round RT-PCR of the TCR CDR3. TCRdb re-called the multiplex PCR reads through MiXCR, storing one row per CDR3 protein. The table shows about 400,000 distinct CDR3 sequences, with 15% occurring only once. Stable hyperthyroidism: no ophthalmopathy progression over 18 months of follow-up.

J is TRBJ2-1 and V is TRBV18; 9 bases map to TRBD2. What was sequenced was blood. This TCR was sampled from a woman aged 25-40 years with Graves' hyperthyroidism. The CDR3 sequence: CASSMGLAPHNEQFF. CDR3 bases: TGTGCCAGCTCTATGGGACTAGCACCTCACAATGAGCAGTTCTTC.